This TCR beta chain emerged from a study of T-cell reconstitution after alpha-beta-depleted transplantation in children. Unique molecular identifiers were incorporated when the TCRbeta library was constructed. TCRdb re-called the PCR reads through MiXCR, storing one row per CDR3 protein. The sample includes around 420,000 distinct CDR3 sequences, about a sixth of them seen just once. As regards this clonotype: Its antigen is not identified.

Broader study findings: By about two months after transplant, alpha-beta T cells reportedly arose from several hundred graft clones that had expanded. Once a year had passed after transplant, T-cell counts and diversity came mostly from newly produced T cells. The origin of high day-60 TCRbeta diversity in some patients lay in surviving recipient T cells and thymic progenitors.

Trimming took 3 bases from V and 5 from J; bases not matched to a gene: 18. Germline CDR1 is DFQATT and CDR2 is SNEGSKA (reference sequence). The CDR3 contains 17 residues. This clonotype was obtained from a boy under three years old who had a stem cell transplant for Wiskott-Aldrich syndrome, so the T cells may come from the graft donor. This chain joins TRBV20-1 and TRBJ2-7, with 8 bases aligning to TRBD1. The sample was PBMCs, mostly from graft donor cells, taken 360 days after TCRalphabeta/CD19-depleted stem cell transplant. In DNA, the CDR3 is TGCAGTGCTAGGCCCCCTCCGGGACAGGTCAAAAGGGACGAGCAGTACTTC. It codes for CSARPPPGQVKRDEQYF.